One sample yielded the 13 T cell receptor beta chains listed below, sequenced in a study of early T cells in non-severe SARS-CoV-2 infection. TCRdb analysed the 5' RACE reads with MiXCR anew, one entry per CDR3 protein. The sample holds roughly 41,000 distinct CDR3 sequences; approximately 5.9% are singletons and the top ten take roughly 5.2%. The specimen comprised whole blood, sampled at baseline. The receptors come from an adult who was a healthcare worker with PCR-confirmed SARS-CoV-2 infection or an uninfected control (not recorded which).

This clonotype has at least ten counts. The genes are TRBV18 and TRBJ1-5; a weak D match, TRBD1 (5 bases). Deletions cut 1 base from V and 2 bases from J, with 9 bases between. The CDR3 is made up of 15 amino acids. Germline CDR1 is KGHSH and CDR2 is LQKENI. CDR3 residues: CASSPQGSGNQPQHF. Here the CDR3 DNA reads TGTGCCAGCTCACCACAGGGGAGCGGCAATCAGCCCCAGCATTTT. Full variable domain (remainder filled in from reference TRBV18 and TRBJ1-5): NAGVMQNPRHLVRRRGQEARLRCSPMKGHSHVYWYRQLPEEGLKFMVYLQKENIIDESGMPKERFSAEFPKEGPSILRIQQVVRGDSAAYFCASSPQGSGNQPQHFGDGTRLSIL.

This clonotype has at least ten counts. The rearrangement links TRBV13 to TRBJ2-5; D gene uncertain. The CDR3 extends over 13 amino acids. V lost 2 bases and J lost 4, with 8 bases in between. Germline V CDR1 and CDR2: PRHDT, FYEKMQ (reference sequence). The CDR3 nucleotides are TGTGCCAGCAGCTTAAGTCTTGGAGAGACCCAGTACTTC. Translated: CASSLSLGETQYF. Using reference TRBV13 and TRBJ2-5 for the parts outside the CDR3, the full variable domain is AAGVIQSPRHLIKEKRETATLKCYPIPRHDTVYWYQQGPGQDPQFLISFYEKMQSDKGSIPDRFSAQQFSDYHSELNMSSLELGDSALYFCASSLSLGETQYFGPGTRLLVL.

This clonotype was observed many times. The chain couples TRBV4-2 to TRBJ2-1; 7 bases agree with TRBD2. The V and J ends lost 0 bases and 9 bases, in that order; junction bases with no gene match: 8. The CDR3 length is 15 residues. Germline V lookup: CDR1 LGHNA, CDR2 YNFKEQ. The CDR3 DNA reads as TGTGCCAGCAGCCAAGATAGAGGTTGGGGGGGTGAGCAGTTCTTC. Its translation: CASSQDRGWGGEQFF.

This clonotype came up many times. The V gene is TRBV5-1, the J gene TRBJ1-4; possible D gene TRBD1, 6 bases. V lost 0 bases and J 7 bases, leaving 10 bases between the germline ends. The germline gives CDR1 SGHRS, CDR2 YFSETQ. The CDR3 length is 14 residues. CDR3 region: CASSLGQEGEKLFF. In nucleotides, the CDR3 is TGCGCCAGCAGCTTGGGACAGGAGGGTGAAAAACTGTTTTTT.

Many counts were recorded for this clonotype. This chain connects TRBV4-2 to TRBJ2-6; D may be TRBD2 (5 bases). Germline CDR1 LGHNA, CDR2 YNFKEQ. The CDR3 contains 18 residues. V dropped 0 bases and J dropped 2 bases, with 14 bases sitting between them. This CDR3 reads CASSQDLRVRAGANVLTF. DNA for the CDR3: TGTGCCAGCAGCCAAGATTTACGGGTGAGGGCTGGGGCCAACGTCCTGACTTTC.

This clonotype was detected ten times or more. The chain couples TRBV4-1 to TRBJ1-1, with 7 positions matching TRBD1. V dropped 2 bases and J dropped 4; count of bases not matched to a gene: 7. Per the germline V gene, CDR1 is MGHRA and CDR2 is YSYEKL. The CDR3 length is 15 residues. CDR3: CASSQKQGFGTEAFF. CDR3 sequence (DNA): TGCGCCAGCAGCCAAAAACAGGGGTTTGGCACTGAAGCTTTCTTT.

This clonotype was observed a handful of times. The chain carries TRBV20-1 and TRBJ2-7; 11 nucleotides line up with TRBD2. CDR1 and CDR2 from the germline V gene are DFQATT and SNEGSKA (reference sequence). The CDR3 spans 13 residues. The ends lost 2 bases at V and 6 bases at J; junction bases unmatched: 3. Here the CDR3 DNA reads TGCAGTGCTAGACTAGCGGGGGGAACCGAGCAGTACTTC. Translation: CSARLAGGTEQYF.

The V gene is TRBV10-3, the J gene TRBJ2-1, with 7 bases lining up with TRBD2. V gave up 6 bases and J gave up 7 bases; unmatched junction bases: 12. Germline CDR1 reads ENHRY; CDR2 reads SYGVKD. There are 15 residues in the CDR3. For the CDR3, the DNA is TGTGCCATCAGGGATCTAGCGGTACAAGGGAATGAGCAGTTCTTC. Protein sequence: CAIRDLAVQGNEQFF.

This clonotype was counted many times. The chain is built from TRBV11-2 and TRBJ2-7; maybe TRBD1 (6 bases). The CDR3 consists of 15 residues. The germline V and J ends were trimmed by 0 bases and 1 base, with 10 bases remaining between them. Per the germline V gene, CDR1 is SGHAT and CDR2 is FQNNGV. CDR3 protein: CASSLEAGDSYEQYF. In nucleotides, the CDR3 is TGTGCCAGCAGCTTAGAGGCAGGGGATTCCTACGAGCAGTACTTC. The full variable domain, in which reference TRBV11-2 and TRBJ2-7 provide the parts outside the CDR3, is EAGVAQSPRYKIIEKRQSVAFWCNPISGHATLYWYQQILGQGPKLLIQFQNNGVVDDSQLPKDRFSAERLKGVDSTLKIQPAKLEDSAVYLCASSLEAGDSYEQYFGPGTRLTVT.

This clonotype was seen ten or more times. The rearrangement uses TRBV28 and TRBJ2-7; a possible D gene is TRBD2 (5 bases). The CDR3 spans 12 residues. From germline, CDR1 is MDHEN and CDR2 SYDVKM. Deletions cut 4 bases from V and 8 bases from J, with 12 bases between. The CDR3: CASSSSREKQYF. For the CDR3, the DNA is TGTGCCAGCAGTTCCTCGAGGGAGAAGCAGTACTTC.

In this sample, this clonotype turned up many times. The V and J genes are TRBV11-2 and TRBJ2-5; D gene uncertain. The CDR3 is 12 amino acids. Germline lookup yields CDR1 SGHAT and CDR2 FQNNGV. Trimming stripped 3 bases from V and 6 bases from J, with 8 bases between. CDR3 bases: TGTGCCAGCAGCTTTGAGAGGCAGACCCAGTACTTC. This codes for CASSFERQTQYF.

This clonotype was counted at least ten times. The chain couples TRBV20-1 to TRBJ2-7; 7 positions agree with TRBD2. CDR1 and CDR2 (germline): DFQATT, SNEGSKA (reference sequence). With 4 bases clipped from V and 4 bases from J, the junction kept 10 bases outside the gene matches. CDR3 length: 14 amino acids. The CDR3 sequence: CSAKEGGTFYEQYF. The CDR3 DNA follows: TGCAGTGCTAAAGAGGGAGGGACTTTTTACGAGCAGTACTTC.

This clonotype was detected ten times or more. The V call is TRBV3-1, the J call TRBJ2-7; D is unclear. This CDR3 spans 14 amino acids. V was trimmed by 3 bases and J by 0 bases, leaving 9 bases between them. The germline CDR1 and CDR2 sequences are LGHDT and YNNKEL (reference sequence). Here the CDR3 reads CASSQGWSSYEQYF. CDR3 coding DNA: TGTGCCAGCAGCCAGGGGTGGAGCTCCTACGAGCAGTACTTC.